This entry is about one T cell receptor beta chain. This entry is derived from a study of blood T cell repertoires in COVID-19. Per the original data handling: Nucleated cell number was recorded as an estimate derived from reference gene primer amplification. Data came from immunoSEQ multiplex PCR; TCRdb stores just in-frame clones and leaves some out. The V and J calls and clone size were taken over from that table, and D and trimming were inferred from the DNA. The table includes 220,000 or so clones, around 89% detected once. V dropped 2 bases and J dropped 6 bases, with 14 bases sitting between them. The CDR3 has 16 amino acids. Germline CDR1 reads SNHLY; CDR2 reads FYNNEI.

Sequences were obtained from PBMCs or T cells enriched from blood (not recorded which). The rearrangement uses TRBV2 and TRBJ1-6, with a tentative D call TRBD1 (5 bases). The sequence was collected from a woman between 18 and 30 years old in a cohort exposed to, infected with or recovered from COVID-19 (not recorded which). In DNA, the CDR3 is TGTGCCAGCAGTGAACTAGGGGTCGGAAGTAATTCACCCCTCCACTTT. Residues: CASSELGVGSNSPLHF.